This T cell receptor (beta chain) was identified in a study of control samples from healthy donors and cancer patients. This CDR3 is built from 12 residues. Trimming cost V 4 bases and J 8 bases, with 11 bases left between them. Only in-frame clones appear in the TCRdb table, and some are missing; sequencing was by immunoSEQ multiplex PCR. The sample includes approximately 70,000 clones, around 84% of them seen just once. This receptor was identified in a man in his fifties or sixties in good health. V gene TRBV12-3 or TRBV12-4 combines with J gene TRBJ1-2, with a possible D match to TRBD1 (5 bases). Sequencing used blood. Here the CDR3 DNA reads TGTGCCAGCAGTTACCGACAGTGGGGCTACACCTTC. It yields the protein CASSYRQWGYTF.